This T cell receptor (beta chain) was recovered during a study of graft-versus-host responses after intestinal transplantation. Sequenced by immunoSEQ multiplex PCR; TCRdb stores in-frame clones only, minus some. The repertoire consists of 100,000 to 140,000 clones, with roughly 87% occurring once and the leading ten covering around 0.76%. This CDR3 is built from 17 residues. V shed 5 bases and J 4 bases; nucleotides not matched to a gene: 5. Per the germline V gene, CDR1 is SEHNR and CDR2 is FQNEAQ (reference sequence). Comments on this clone: What it binds is unknown.

The receptor was isolated from a human donor who was the organ donor for an intestinal transplant. The chain has TRBV7-9 and TRBJ2-6; 13 bases align to TRBD2. Sequences were derived from unstimulated CD4+ T cells sorted from spleen or lymph node cells, sampled before transplant. The CDR3 loop reads CASSQTSGRPGANVLTF. The DNA for the CDR3 is TGTGCCAGCAGCCAGACTAGCGGGAGGCCCGGGGCCAACGTCCTGACTTTC.